This T cell receptor (beta chain) was recorded in a study of technical replicates of blood from several donors. The germline V gene has CDR1 SGHAT and CDR2 FQNNGV. The CDR3 length is 14 residues. The ends were cut back, 1 base at V and 2 bases at J, with 9 bases in the middle. The repertoire was sequenced with immunoSEQ multiplex PCR; TCRdb's copy has only in-frame clones and lacks some. The data hold tens of thousands of clones, with around 96% observed a single time. This TCR came from a human donor in good health. What was sequenced was T cells isolated from PBMCs. The genes are TRBV11-2 and TRBJ2-7; a weak D match, TRBD2 (6 bases). The DNA of the CDR3 is TGTGCCAGCAGCTTAGCGGCGGGGACCTACGAGCAGTACTTC. Its translation: CASSLAAGTYEQYF.